Following are 28 T cell receptor beta chains from one sample sequenced in a study of T cell responses to AZD1222 COVID-19 vaccine. Profiling relied on immunoSEQ multiplex PCR, and the TCRdb table lists in-frame clones only, not all of them. The table records approximately 110,000 clones, roughly 87% of them present only once. Sequencing used peripheral blood, obtained on day 0 of AZD1222 vaccination. The receptors here all came from an adult in good health.

The chain recombines TRBV6-2 or TRBV6-3 with TRBJ1-6, with TRBD1 matching over 9 bases. The germline V gene has CDR1 MNHEY and CDR2 SVGEGT. The CDR3 runs to 17 residues. Trimming at V came to 6 bases and at J to 7 bases, leaving 13 bases not matched to a gene. CDR3 nucleotides: TGTGCCAGCAGCCTCATCCTGGGGACAGGGTCGAATTCACCCCTCCACTTT. Protein: CASSLILGTGSNSPLHF.

The chain links TRBV19 to TRBJ1-6; 10 bases align to TRBD1. Germline assignment: CDR1 LNHDA and CDR2 SQIVND (reference sequence). After removal of 6 bases from V and 3 bases from J, the junction contained 14 bases not matched to a gene. The CDR3 sequence is 19 residues long. DNA for the CDR3: TGTGCCAGTAGCCTGACGGGACAGGGGTATATAAACTATAATTCACCCCTCCACTTT. Translated: CASSLTGQGYINYNSPLHF. The whole variable domain, filled in from reference TRBV19 and TRBJ1-6, reads DGGITQSPKYLFRKEGQNVTLSCEQNLNHDAMYWYRQDPGQGLRLIYYSQIVNDFQKGDIAEGYSVSREKKESFPLTVTSAQKNPTAFYLCASSLTGQGYINYNSPLHFGNGTRLTVT.

The chain links TRBV6-5 to TRBJ1-6; no firm D call. The germline gives CDR1 MNHEY, CDR2 SVGAGI. This CDR3 contains 13 residues. Trimming cost V 0 bases and J 10 bases, with 7 bases left between them. CDR3 sequence: CASSYSEISPLHF. The CDR3 DNA reads as TGTGCCAGCAGTTACTCCGAAATCTCACCCCTCCACTTT.

The rearrangement uses TRBV5-4 and TRBJ1-4; D ambiguous. The CDR3 runs 15 residues. The germline gives CDR1 SGHNT, CDR2 YYREEE (reference sequence). The V end was cut by 2 bases, the J end by 4 bases, with 12 bases between. The CDR3 nucleotides read TGTGCCAGCAGCTTATCGACCCGAGGTAATGAAAAACTGTTTTTT. As protein: CASSLSTRGNEKLFF. Full variable domain (remainder filled in from reference TRBV5-4 and TRBJ1-4): ETGVTQSPTHLIKTRGQQVTLRCSSQSGHNTVSWYQQALGQGPQFIFQYYREEENGRGNFPPRFSGLQFPNYSSELNVNALELDDSALYLCASSLSTRGNEKLFFGSGTQLSVL.

The rearrangement joins TRBV7-2 to TRBJ1-1; possible D gene TRBD1, 5 bases. CDR3 size: 14 residues. In germline, CDR1 is SGHTA, CDR2 FQGNSA. V dropped 3 bases and J dropped 1 base, with 9 bases sitting between them. Here the CDR3 reads CASSFGAGNTEAFF. In nucleotides, the CDR3 is TGTGCCAGCAGCTTTGGGGCCGGGAACACTGAAGCTTTCTTT.

The chain links TRBV19 to TRBJ1-2; TRBD1 aligns across 8 bases. The CDR3 extends over 15 amino acids. Germline lookup yields CDR1 LNHDA and CDR2 SQIVND (reference sequence). The V gene end was trimmed by 10 bases and the J gene end by 0 bases; junction bases not matched to a gene: 10. CDR3 bases: TGTGCCACCACCCCTTGGACAGGGTCTAACTATGGCTACACCTTC. It translates to CATTPWTGSNYGYTF.

The chain recombines TRBV13 with TRBJ1-1, with D possibly TRBD1 on 5 matching bases. V lost 3 bases and J lost 0, with 11 bases in between. CDR3 length: 15 residues. The V gene's germline CDR1 is PRHDT and CDR2 FYEKMQ (reference sequence). The CDR3 nucleotides are TGTGCCAGCAGCTTTTGGGGGGTAATGAACACTGAAGCTTTCTTT. It encodes CASSFWGVMNTEAFF.

The V call is TRBV27, the J call TRBJ2-5, with TRBD1 identical over 8 bases. The CDR3 consists of 13 residues. The ends lost 6 bases at V and 3 bases at J; junction bases unmatched: 3. The germline CDR1 and CDR2 sequences are MNHEY and SMNVEV (reference sequence). This chain's CDR3 is CASSTDREETQYF. The CDR3 DNA sequence: TGTGCCAGCAGCACGGACAGGGAAGAGACCCAGTACTTC.

This chain joins TRBV5-1 and TRBJ2-3; 9 bases agree with TRBD2. Germline V gene sequence: CDR1 SGHRS, CDR2 YFSETQ. Losses at the gene ends were 6 bases for V and 8 bases for J; bases not matched to a gene: 7. This CDR3 contains 13 residues. The CDR3 DNA follows: TGCGCCAGCACTCTAGCGGGGCGGAGTACGCAGTATTTT. Translation gives CASTLAGRSTQYF. Looking up the rest from reference TRBV5-1 and TRBJ2-3 gives the full variable domain: KAGVTQTPRYLIKTRGQQVTLSCSPISGHRSVSWYQQTPGQGLQFLFEYFSETQRNKGNFPGRFSGRQFSNSRSEMNVSTLELGDSALYLCASTLAGRSTQYFGPGTRLTVL.

This clone was seen ten or more times. The rearrangement links TRBV30 to TRBJ2-3, with TRBD1 matching over 11 bases. The V gene's germline CDR1 is GTSNPN and CDR2 SVGIG (reference sequence). The CDR3 contains 14 residues. V was pared by 5 bases and J by 3 bases, with 4 bases of the junction left unmatched. CDR3 residues: CAWDGTGGTDTQYF. As DNA, the CDR3 is TGTGCCTGGGACGGGACAGGGGGGACAGATACGCAGTATTTT.

Notes on this clone: Its ends do not fully match the called genes, so a read error is possible. The genes are TRBV11-2 and TRBJ2-7; D may be TRBD1 or TRBD2 (5 bases each). CDR1 and CDR2 (germline): SGHAT, FQNNGV. This CDR3 has 13 amino acids. CDR3 sequence reads: CASSLAGAVGPHF. CDR3 DNA sequence: TGTGCCAGCAGCCTAGCCGGGGCCGTGGGACCTCACTTC.

This clone was recorded once. The chain is built from TRBV6-5 and TRBJ2-1; D is unresolved. V lost 2 bases, J lost 0 bases, and 8 bases lay in between. The CDR3 is 15 amino acids. CDR1 and CDR2 from the germline V gene are MNHEY and SVGAGI. The CDR3 DNA is TGTGCCAGCAGTTACGTTGCAGGCTCCTACAATGAGCAGTTCTTC. Translation: CASSYVAGSYNEQFF.

In its sample, this clone was seen once. The chain is built from TRBV5-1 and TRBJ1-1, with D hard to call. V was shortened by 2 bases and J by 0 bases, with 8 bases between the two germline ends. CDR1 and CDR2 from the germline V gene are SGHRS and YFSETQ. The CDR3 totals 14 residues. CDR3 protein: CASSFNRVNTEAFF. CDR3 DNA: TGCGCCAGCAGCTTTAACCGGGTGAACACTGAAGCTTTCTTT.

The chain carries TRBV6-1 and TRBJ1-4; D is ambiguous. Trimming shortened V by 1 base and J by 2 bases, and 11 bases separated the two germline ends. Looked up from germline, CDR1 is MNHNS and CDR2 is SASEGT. There are 16 residues in the CDR3. CDR3 loop: CASSEEPVMTNEKLFF. CDR3 DNA sequence: TGTGCCAGCAGTGAAGAGCCGGTAATGACTAATGAAAAACTGTTTTTT.

This clone was detected once. The chain combines TRBV2 with TRBJ2-5; the D call may be TRBD1 or TRBD2 (5 bases each). The CDR3 covers 15 residues. The V end was cut by 2 bases, the J end by 4 bases, with 14 bases between. CDR1 SNHLY and CDR2 FYNNEI come from the germline V gene. Here the CDR3 reads CASSERGGYGETQYF. The CDR3, as DNA: TGTGCCAGCAGTGAAAGGGGCGGGTACGGAGAGACCCAGTACTTC.

The chain recombines TRBV19 with TRBJ2-3, with D uncertain. Germline CDR1 reads LNHDA; CDR2 reads SQIVND (reference sequence). The V end lost 7 bases, the J end lost 5 bases, and 25 bases lay between the germline ends. CDR3 length: 17 residues. CDR3 DNA sequence: TGTGCCAGTACCACCGGCCAAATGGGGTACCCTGGAGATACGCAGTATTTT. The encoded protein is CASTTGQMGYPGDTQYF.

The chain employs TRBV4-1 and TRBJ1-4; D possibly corresponds to TRBD1 (5 bases). The CDR3 is made up of 14 amino acids. From germline, CDR1 is MGHRA and CDR2 YSYEKL. With 5 bases removed from V and 5 bases from J, the gap between germline ends came to 12 bases. The CDR3 protein is CASSTWGRNEKLFF. The CDR3 DNA is TGCGCCAGCAGCACATGGGGGAGGAATGAAAAACTGTTTTTT.

The chain has TRBV2 and TRBJ2-2, with D hard to call. V gave up 5 bases and J gave up 0 bases, with 4 bases separating them. Germline CDR1 and CDR2: SNHLY and FYNNEI. The CDR3 totals 13 residues. The CDR3 bases are TGTGCCAGCAGTTTCCCGAACACCGGGGAGCTGTTTTTT. Amino acid sequence: CASSFPNTGELFF.

The chain recombines TRBV24-1 with TRBJ2-3, with a weak D call TRBD2 (5 bases). The CDR3 totals 16 residues. Trimming took 2 bases from V and 5 from J, leaving 16 bases between them. Germline V gene lookup returns CDR1 KGHDR and CDR2 SFDVKD. The CDR3 DNA reads TGTGCCACCAGTGATTCGTCCCCTCGGACTGTAGATACGCAGTATTTT. Protein product: CATSDSSPRTVDTQYF.

The chain combines TRBV11-2 with TRBJ2-7, with TRBD1 identical over 7 bases. Germline CDR1 reads SGHAT; CDR2 reads FQNNGV. J gave up 4 bases and V 1 base, and 4 bases lay outside the gene matches. The CDR3 contains 14 residues. The CDR3 loop is CASSLGPDRYEQYF. The CDR3 bases are TGTGCCAGCAGCTTAGGGCCGGACAGGTACGAGCAGTACTTC.

The V gene is TRBV4-1, the J gene TRBJ1-2; possible D gene TRBD1, 5 bases. Germline V gives CDR1 MGHRA, CDR2 YSYEKL. Deletions cut 0 bases from V and 4 bases from J, with 21 bases between. The CDR3 runs 18 residues. CDR3 nucleotides: TGCGCCAGCAGCCAAGATAATGTACGGGGCCATCTAGCCTATGGCTACACCTTC. Translated: CASSQDNVRGHLAYGYTF.

Notes on this clone: The sample carries other DNA sequences with the same CDR3. The chain joins TRBV19 to TRBJ1-1; D gene uncertain. The V gene lost 3 bases and the J gene lost 1 base, with 6 bases spanning the gap. The germline V gene encodes CDR1 LNHDA and CDR2 SQIVND (reference sequence). This CDR3 is 13 amino acids long. The CDR3 region has the DNA TGTGCCAGTAGTATCGGGAGGAACACTGAAGCTTTCTTT. Protein: CASSIGRNTEAFF.

This chain uses TRBV5-4 with TRBJ1-1; TRBD1 matches at 7 bases. Germline V CDR1 and CDR2: SGHNT, YYREEE (reference sequence). CDR3 length: 14 amino acids. Unmatched junction bases numbered 4, after V lost 0 bases and J lost 5 bases. The CDR3, as DNA: TGTGCCAGCAGCTTGGACAGGGGTGTTACTGAAGCTTTCTTT. Amino acid sequence: CASSLDRGVTEAFF.

CDR3 region: CASSLQYEQYF. Written as DNA, the CDR3 is TGTGCCAGCAGCTTACAATACGAGCAGTACTTC. The chain has TRBV7-2 and TRBJ2-7; the D is unclear. Trimming removed 2 bases from V and 4 bases from J, with 3 bases in between. The CDR3 is 11 residues long. Per the germline V gene, CDR1 is SGHTA and CDR2 is FQGNSA. The whole variable domain, remainder taken from reference TRBV7-2 and TRBJ2-7, is GAGVSQSPSNKVTEKGKDVELRCDPISGHTALYWYRQSLGQGLEFLIYFQGNSAPDKSGLPSDRFSAERTGGSVSTLTIQRTQQEDSAVYLCASSLQYEQYFGPGTRLTVT.

V is TRBV2 and J is TRBJ1-5; no clear D gene. CDR1 and CDR2 from the germline V gene are SNHLY and FYNNEI. The V and J ends lost 4 bases and 2 bases respectively, with 9 bases between them. The length of the CDR3 is 14 residues. For the CDR3, the DNA is TGTGCCAGCAGTGTCGGTACGGGCAATCAGCCCCAGCATTTT. As protein: CASSVGTGNQPQHF. Using reference TRBV2 and TRBJ1-5 for the parts outside the CDR3, the full variable domain is EPEVTQTPSHQVTQMGQEVILRCVPISNHLYFYWYRQILGQKVEFLVSFYNNEISEKSEIFDDQFSVERPDGSNFTLKIRSTKLEDSAMYFCASSVGTGNQPQHFGDGTRLSIL.

The rearrangement joins TRBV7-8 to TRBJ2-2; D unclear. There are 15 residues in the CDR3. The V gene lost 2 bases and the J gene lost 3 bases, with 10 bases spanning the gap. Per germline, CDR1 SGHVS and CDR2 FQNEAQ. Here the CDR3 DNA reads TGTGCCAGCAGCTTACGGTTCAAATACACCGGGGAGCTGTTTTTT. Protein sequence: CASSLRFKYTGELFF. The full variable domain, rest sourced from reference TRBV7-8 and TRBJ2-2, is GAGVSQSPRYKVAKRGQDVALRCDPISGHVSLFWYQQALGQGPEFLTYFQNEAQLDKSGLPSDRFFAERPEGSVSTLKIQRTQQEDSAVYLCASSLRFKYTGELFFGEGSRLTVL.

The chain joins TRBV7-2 to TRBJ1-5; D is unresolved. CDR1 SGHTA and CDR2 FQGNSA come from the germline V gene. The V end lost 0 bases, the J end lost 7 bases, and 7 bases lay between the germline ends. This CDR3 contains 13 residues. The CDR3 reads CASSLAVGQPQHF. The CDR3 region has the DNA TGTGCCAGCAGCTTAGCGGTCGGCCAGCCCCAGCATTTT.

V gene TRBV7-2 combines with J gene TRBJ2-5; possible D gene TRBD2, 7 bases. CDR3 size: 18 residues. Looked up from germline, CDR1 is SGHTA and CDR2 is FQGNSA. The V and J ends lost 3 bases and 2 bases respectively, with 22 bases between them. The DNA for the CDR3 is TGTGCCAGCAGCTTCCACCCGTTGGGGGGGGCCCTTCAAGAGACCCAGTACTTC. Its translation: CASSFHPLGGALQETQYF.